This T cell receptor beta chain is drawn from a study of T-cell memory formation after mild COVID-19. V was pared by 3 bases and J by 9 bases, with 12 bases between. The CDR3 covers 14 residues. CDR1 and CDR2 from the germline V gene are SGHTA and FQGNSA. This clonotype was detected a few times. From the 5' RACE reads, TCRdb called clonotypes with MiXCR, one entry per CDR3 protein. The profile shows 200,000 to 250,000 distinct CDR3 sequences, about 10% of them singletons. The clonotype was recovered from a man in his late teens or twenties who had mild COVID-19 (a few samples of this study predate the infection). Cell type and time point are not known. The sequencing input was PBMCs or a T cell subset sorted from them (not recorded which). The gene calls are TRBV7-2 and TRBJ1-6; D remains unclear. CDR3 bases: TGTGCCAGCAGCTTTCAGGAAACGGGTTCACCCCTCCACTTT. Its translation: CASSFQETGSPLHF. Full variable domain (rest looked up from reference TRBV7-2 and TRBJ1-6): GAGVSQSPSNKVTEKGKDVELRCDPISGHTALYWYRQSLGQGLEFLIYFQGNSAPDKSGLPSDRFSAERTGGSVSTLTIQRTQQEDSAVYLCASSFQETGSPLHFGNGTRLTVT.